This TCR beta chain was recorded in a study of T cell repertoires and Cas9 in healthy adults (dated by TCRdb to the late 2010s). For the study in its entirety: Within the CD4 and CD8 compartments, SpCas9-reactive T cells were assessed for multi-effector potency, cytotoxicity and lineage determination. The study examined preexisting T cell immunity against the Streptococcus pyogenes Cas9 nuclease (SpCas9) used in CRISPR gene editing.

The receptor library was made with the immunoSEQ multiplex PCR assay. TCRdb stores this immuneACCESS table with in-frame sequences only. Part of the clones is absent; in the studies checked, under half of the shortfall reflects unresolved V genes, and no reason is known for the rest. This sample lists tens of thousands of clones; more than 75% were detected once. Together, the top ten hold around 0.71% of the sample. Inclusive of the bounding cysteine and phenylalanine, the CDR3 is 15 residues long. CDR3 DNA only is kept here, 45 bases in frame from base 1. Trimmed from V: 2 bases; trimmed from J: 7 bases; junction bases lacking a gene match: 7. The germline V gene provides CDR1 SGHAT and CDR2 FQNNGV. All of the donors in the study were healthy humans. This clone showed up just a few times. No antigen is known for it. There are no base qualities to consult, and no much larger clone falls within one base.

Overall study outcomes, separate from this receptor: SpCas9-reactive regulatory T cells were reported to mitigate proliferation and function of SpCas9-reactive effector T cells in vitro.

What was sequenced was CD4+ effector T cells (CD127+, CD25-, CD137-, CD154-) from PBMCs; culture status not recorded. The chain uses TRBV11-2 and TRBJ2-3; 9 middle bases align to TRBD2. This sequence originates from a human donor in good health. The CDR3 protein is CASSLWGGGAYTQYF. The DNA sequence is TGTGCCAGCAGCTTATGGGGCGGGGGGGCGTATACGCAGTATTTT.